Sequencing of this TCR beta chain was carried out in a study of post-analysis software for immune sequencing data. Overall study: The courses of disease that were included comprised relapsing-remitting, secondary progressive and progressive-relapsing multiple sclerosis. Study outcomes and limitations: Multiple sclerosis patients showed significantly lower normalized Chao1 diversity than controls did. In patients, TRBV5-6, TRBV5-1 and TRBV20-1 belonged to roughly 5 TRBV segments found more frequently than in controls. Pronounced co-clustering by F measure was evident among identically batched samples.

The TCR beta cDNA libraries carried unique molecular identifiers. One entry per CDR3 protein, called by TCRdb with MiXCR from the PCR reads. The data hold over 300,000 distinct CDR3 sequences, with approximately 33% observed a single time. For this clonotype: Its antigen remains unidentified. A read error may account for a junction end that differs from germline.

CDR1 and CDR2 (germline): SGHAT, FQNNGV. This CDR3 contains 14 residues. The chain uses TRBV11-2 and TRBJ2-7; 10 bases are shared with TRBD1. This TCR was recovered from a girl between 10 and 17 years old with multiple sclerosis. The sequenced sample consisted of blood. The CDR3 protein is CPSSPGQGIHEQYF. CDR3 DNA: TGTCCCAGCAGCCCGGGACAGGGGATACACGAGCAGTACTTC. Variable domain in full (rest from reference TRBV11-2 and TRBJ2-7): EAGVAQSPRYKIIEKRQSVAFWCNPISGHATLYWYQQILGQGPKLLIQFQNNGVVDDSQLPKDRFSAERLKGVDSTLKIQPAKLEDSAVYLCPSSPGQGIHEQYFGPGTRLTVT.